These 27 T cell receptor beta chains share one sample of origin, sequenced in a study of cytomegalovirus exposure and HLA in healthy donors. The PCR contained 60 Vbeta and 13 Jbeta primers. Sequencing was performed with immunoSEQ multiplex PCR; in TCRdb, only in-frame clones are kept and a portion is missing. This sample has around 140,000 clones, with approximately 80% found just once. The sequenced sample consisted of PBMCs. These receptors originate from a man aged 50 or older in good health and CMV-seronegative.

The CDR3 DNA sequence: TGTGCCAGCAGCGCTGGACAGGGGGCGTACACTGAAGCTTTCTTT. Its translation is CASSAGQGAYTEAFF. V gene TRBV5-4 combines with J gene TRBJ1-1, with 11 bases fitting TRBD1. Germline V gene lookup returns CDR1 SGHNT and CDR2 YYREEE (reference sequence). The CDR3 loop spans 15 amino acids. After removal of 4 bases from V and 3 bases from J, the junction contained 5 bases not matched to a gene.

This chain uses TRBV28 with TRBJ2-7, with 10 bases that match TRBD1. Per germline, CDR1 MDHEN and CDR2 SYDVKM. The CDR3 sequence is 15 residues long. Trimming cost V 6 bases and J 5 bases; bases outside gene matches: 10. In nucleotides, the CDR3 is TGTGCCAGCAGGGCCAGGACAGGGGGTTTGGACGAGCAGTACTTC. Residues: CASRARTGGLDEQYF.

The chain couples TRBV19 to TRBJ1-3; 7 nucleotides line up with TRBD1. V trimming: 5 bases; J trimming: 7 bases; junction bases outside the gene matches: 11. CDR3 length equals 15 residues. CDR1 is LNHDA and CDR2 is SQIVND in the germline V gene (reference sequence). The CDR3 DNA reads TGTGCCAGTAGTCCGCGGACAGGTTGGGATAACACCATATATTTT. This sequence encodes CASSPRTGWDNTIYF.

This clone is a singleton in its sample. The chain uses TRBV7-9 and TRBJ1-2, with D possibly TRBD1 on 5 matching bases. CDR1 and CDR2 (germline): SEHNR, FQNEAQ (reference sequence). V was cut by 11 bases and J by 8 bases, with 18 bases left in between. CDR3 length equals 12 residues. The CDR3 region has the DNA TGTGCCCTTAAGGCGGGGGTGGAAGGCTACACCTTC. Protein: CALKAGVEGYTF. The entire variable domain, with the rest obtained from reference TRBV7-9 and TRBJ1-2, is as follows: DTGVSQNPRHKITKRGQNVTFRCDPISEHNRLYWYRQTLGQGPEFLTYFQNEAQLEKSRLLSDRFSAERPKGSFSTLEIQRTEQGDSAMYLCALKAGVEGYTFGSGTRLTVV.

The chain has TRBV20-1 and TRBJ1-2; no reliable D call. V was trimmed by 7 bases and J by 4 bases, leaving 10 bases between them. This CDR3 spans 11 amino acids. Germline CDR1 is DFQATT and CDR2 is SNEGSKA (reference sequence). CDR3 protein: CSVPGSYGYTF. As DNA, the CDR3 is TGCAGTGTACCGGGGTCCTATGGCTACACCTTC.

The rearrangement uses TRBV25-1 and TRBJ1-5; TRBD1 might be the D (5 bases). CDR3 length: 15 amino acids. From germline, CDR1 is MGHDK and CDR2 SYGVNS. The V end lost 1 base, the J end lost 3 bases, and 10 bases lay between the germline ends. CDR3 nucleotides: TGTGCCAGCAGTGAATCCGGCAGGGACAATCAGCCCCAGCATTTT. It translates to CASSESGRDNQPQHF.

The chain is built from TRBV2 and TRBJ1-1, with a tentative D call TRBD1 (5 bases). Deletions cut 4 bases from V and 4 bases from J, with 13 bases between. The germline gives CDR1 SNHLY, CDR2 FYNNEI. This CDR3 contains 14 residues. Written as DNA, the CDR3 is TGTGCCAGCAGTGTACTGGGGGGGTCCACTGAAGCTTTCTTT. This encodes CASSVLGGSTEAFF. Using reference TRBV2 and TRBJ1-1 for the parts outside the CDR3, the full variable domain is EPEVTQTPSHQVTQMGQEVILRCVPISNHLYFYWYRQILGQKVEFLVSFYNNEISEKSEIFDDQFSVERPDGSNFTLKIRSTKLEDSAMYFCASSVLGGSTEAFFGQGTRLTVV.

The chain couples TRBV10-2 to TRBJ1-4; TRBD1 is a possible D gene (5 bases). The CDR3 is 15 amino acids. Per germline, CDR1 WSHSY and CDR2 SAAADI. V lost 6 bases and J lost 1, with 12 bases in between. DNA for the CDR3: TGCGCCAGCAGGGCAGGGTTAGGAACTAATGAAAAACTGTTTTTT. Translated: CASRAGLGTNEKLFF.

J is TRBJ2-2 and V is TRBV4-2, with a tentative D call TRBD1 (5 bases). The CDR3 extends over 15 amino acids. The V end was cut by 0 bases, the J end by 7 bases, with 12 bases between. Germline V gives CDR1 LGHNA, CDR2 YNFKEQ. CDR3 in DNA: TGTGCCAGCAGCCAAGATGTTCTTAGGGGCGGGGAGCTGTTTTTT. This gives the protein CASSQDVLRGGELFF.

The chain is built from TRBV27 and TRBJ2-2, with a possible D match to TRBD2 (7 bases). The CDR3 length is 16 residues. Germline CDR1 is MNHEY and CDR2 is SMNVEV (reference sequence). Deletions cut 1 base from V and 4 bases from J, with 13 bases between. The CDR3, as DNA: TGTGCCAGCAGTTTATTCTGGGGGGGCCTCACCGGGGAGCTGTTTTTT. The encoded protein is CASSLFWGGLTGELFF.

This CDR3 is CASSALGRNNYGYTF. The CDR3, as DNA: TGTGCCAGCAGTGCTCTCGGCAGGAATAACTATGGCTACACCTTC. The rearrangement links TRBV2 to TRBJ1-2; D gene unclear. The V gene lost 4 bases and the J gene lost 1 base, with 13 bases spanning the gap. Germline CDR1 is SNHLY and CDR2 is FYNNEI. The CDR3 is made up of 15 amino acids. The whole variable domain, filled in from reference TRBV2 and TRBJ1-2, reads EPEVTQTPSHQVTQMGQEVILRCVPISNHLYFYWYRQILGQKVEFLVSFYNNEISEKSEIFDDQFSVERPDGSNFTLKIRSTKLEDSAMYFCASSALGRNNYGYTFGSGTRLTVV.

The rearrangement joins TRBV28 to TRBJ2-7, with D perhaps matching TRBD1 (6 bases). Germline CDR1 and CDR2: MDHEN and SYDVKM. The V and J ends lost 6 bases and 6 bases respectively, with 12 bases between them. The CDR3 is 12 residues long. In DNA, the CDR3 is TGTGCCAGCAGGGGATACAGGGTCGAGCAGTACTTC. Protein sequence: CASRGYRVEQYF.

The J gene is TRBJ2-7, the V gene TRBV5-1; 11 nucleotides align to TRBD2. With V trimmed by 0 bases and J by 5 bases, 13 bases remained unmatched. Germline loops: CDR1 SGHRS, CDR2 YFSETQ. This CDR3 region has 18 residues. The CDR3 loop is CASSLVPSGGTALNEQYF. The CDR3, as DNA: TGCGCCAGCAGCTTGGTCCCTAGCGGGGGGACCGCCCTAAACGAGCAGTACTTC.

The J gene is TRBJ2-7, the V gene TRBV7-2, with TRBD1 matching over 9 bases. CDR3 size: 15 residues. Germline-derived CDR1 and CDR2 are SGHTA and FQGNSA. J was trimmed by 6 bases and V by 5 bases; bases with no gene match: 11. The CDR3 nucleotides read TGTGCCAGCAGCCGCTCGACAGGGGGGTGGGCCGAGCAGTACTTC. Translated: CASSRSTGGWAEQYF.

This clone has a handful of counts. The V and J genes are TRBV4-1 and TRBJ1-1; 7 bases line up with TRBD1. The germline gives CDR1 MGHRA, CDR2 YSYEKL. V trimming: 1 base; J trimming: 0 bases; junction bases outside the gene matches: 5. The CDR3 has 16 residues. This CDR3 reads CASSQAIRGVNTEAFF. In DNA form, the CDR3 reads TGCGCCAGCAGCCAAGCTATCAGGGGGGTGAACACTGAAGCTTTCTTT.

This clone came up a few times. This chain joins TRBV19 and TRBJ2-2; TRBD1 matches 7 bases. The CDR3 covers 16 residues. The J segment lost 0 bases and the V segment lost 7 bases, leaving 8 bases of the junction unmatched. Germline CDR1 is LNHDA and CDR2 is SQIVND (reference sequence). This CDR3 reads CASNPRGQTNTGELFF. In nucleotides, the CDR3 is TGTGCCAGTAACCCGAGGGGACAGACGAACACCGGGGAGCTGTTTTTT.

The chain joins TRBV27 to TRBJ2-1; 9 nucleotides line up with TRBD1. The length of the CDR3 is 15 residues. Germline V gives CDR1 MNHEY, CDR2 SMNVEV (reference sequence). V was pared by 3 bases and J by 7 bases, with 7 bases of the junction left unmatched. DNA of the CDR3: TGTGCCAGCAGTTTCTCGGACAGGGGTCATAATGAGCAGTTCTTC. It yields the protein CASSFSDRGHNEQFF.

The chain employs TRBV27 and TRBJ1-2; the match to TRBD1 covers 9 bases. The CDR3 length is 13 residues. Germline V gene data show CDR1 as MNHEY and CDR2 as SMNVEV (reference sequence). The junction had 3 bases not matched to a gene; V was cut back by 3 bases and J by 7 bases. Here the CDR3 DNA reads TGTGCCAGCAGTTTCACAGGGGGCTCTGGCTACACCTTC. Protein sequence: CASSFTGGSGYTF.

The chain employs TRBV7-9 and TRBJ2-7; 10 bases align to TRBD2. With 3 bases clipped from V and 2 bases from J, the junction kept 7 bases outside the gene matches. CDR3 size: 16 residues. Germline-derived CDR1 and CDR2 are SEHNR and FQNEAQ (reference sequence). CDR3 DNA: TGTGCCAGCAGCTTCCATAGCGGGAGGACGACCTACGAGCAGTACTTC. Translated, it gives CASSFHSGRTTYEQYF.

The chain has TRBV30 and TRBJ2-7; TRBD1 matches at 7 bases. CDR1 and CDR2 (germline): GTSNPN, SVGIG (reference sequence). After removal of 5 bases from V and 2 bases from J, the junction contained 3 bases not matched to a gene. The CDR3 totals 12 residues. The CDR3, as DNA: TGTGCCTGGGGACAGGTCACCTACGAGCAGTACTTC. This translates into CAWGQVTYEQYF.

The chain carries TRBV6-1 and TRBJ1-5, with 7 bases aligning to TRBD1. Germline-derived CDR1 and CDR2 are MNHNS and SASEGT. The CDR3 has 14 residues. J gave up 6 bases and V 7 bases, and 9 bases lay outside the gene matches. The CDR3 reads CASKWPGGTQPQHF. The CDR3 coding sequence is TGTGCCAGCAAATGGCCAGGGGGAACTCAGCCCCAGCATTTT.

This clone appeared once. The chain couples TRBV19 to TRBJ2-6, with D possibly matching TRBD2 (5 bases). Trimming took off 3 bases at V and 0 bases at J, with 15 bases between the two ends. This CDR3 has 18 residues. Germline V lookup: CDR1 LNHDA, CDR2 SQIVND (reference sequence). CDR3 sequence: CASSIEPPGSSGANVLTF. As DNA, the CDR3 is TGTGCCAGTAGTATCGAGCCCCCTGGGAGCTCTGGGGCCAACGTCCTGACTTTC.

V and J are TRBV10-1 and TRBJ2-1; D not resolved. The germline V gene encodes CDR1 WNHNN and CDR2 SYGVQD (reference sequence). V lost 2 bases and J 2 bases, leaving 10 bases between the germline ends. This CDR3 comprises 15 residues. Here the CDR3 reads CASSETGGTYNEQFF. For the CDR3, the DNA is TGCGCCAGCAGTGAGACGGGTGGCACCTACAATGAGCAGTTCTTC.

The chain links TRBV7-8 to TRBJ1-5, with D perhaps TRBD1 (6 bases). V shed 2 bases and J shed 2 bases, with 13 bases lying between them. The CDR3 spans 16 residues. Germline V gives CDR1 SGHVS, CDR2 FQNEAQ. The CDR3 coding sequence is TGTGCCAGCAGCTTACAGGGGAATTCGGGCAATCAGCCCCAGCATTTT. Translated, it gives CASSLQGNSGNQPQHF.

CDR3 amino acids: CASSYSTSTEAFF. CDR3 in DNA: TGTGCCAGCAGTTACTCTACCAGCACTGAAGCTTTCTTT. V and J are TRBV6-6 and TRBJ1-1; the D is unclear. V gave up 0 bases and J gave up 4 bases, with 6 bases separating them. CDR1 and CDR2 from the germline V gene are MNHNY and SVGAGI (reference sequence). CDR3 length equals 13 residues.

This chain joins TRBV18 and TRBJ2-2, with 11 bases that match TRBD1. This CDR3 spans 17 amino acids. The germline CDR1 and CDR2 sequences are KGHSH and LQKENI. V shed 0 bases, J shed 3 bases, and the junction held 3 bases outside the gene matches. The chain's CDR3 is CASSPPGQGADTGELFF. The CDR3 DNA is TGTGCCAGCTCACCACCAGGACAGGGGGCTGACACCGGGGAGCTGTTTTTT.

The chain joins TRBV30 to TRBJ1-2, with TRBD1 matching 8 bases. The CDR3 runs 12 residues. The junction had 2 bases not matched to a gene; V was cut back by 5 bases and J by 3 bases. Looked up from germline, CDR1 is GTSNPN and CDR2 is SVGIG (reference sequence). CDR3 loop: CAWATGDYGYTF. Here the CDR3 DNA reads TGTGCCTGGGCGACAGGGGACTATGGCTACACCTTC.